What follows are 13 T cell receptor beta chains derived from one specimen sequenced in a study of low-dose radiotherapy and immunotherapy resistance in tumors. cDNA synthesis used a TRAV/TRBV-specific primer set for both chains. A constant-region primer paired with the V-primer adapter amplified TCRs over about 20 PCR cycles. TCRdb redid the calling of the reads with MiXCR, one entry per CDR3 protein. The sample has roughly 19,000 distinct CDR3 sequences, about 74% seen once; the top ten hold over 9.5%. These receptors were collected from a human donor with advanced metastatic prostate, ovarian, gallbladder or colorectal cancer (not recorded which). This table probably holds off-target reads from a library built for another chain.

The CDR3 reads CASSFWTGSSGNTIYF. Written as DNA, the CDR3 is TGTGCCAGCAGCTTCTGGACGGGGAGCTCTGGAAACACCATATATTTT. V usage is TRBV7-9 and J usage is TRBJ1-3, with D uncertain. Per germline, CDR1 SEHNR and CDR2 FQNEAQ (reference sequence). The CDR3 runs 16 residues. Between the trimmed V and J ends, which lost 3 bases and 0 bases, there was a span of 12 bases.

In this sample, this clonotype turned up once. The chain links TRBV7-9 to TRBJ2-3; no definite D call. Trimming took 4 bases from V and 2 from J, leaving 1 base between them. The germline gives CDR1 SEHNR, CDR2 FQNEAQ (reference sequence). This CDR3 has 11 residues. The CDR3 here is CASSYTDTQYF. DNA of the CDR3: TGTGCCAGCAGCTACACAGATACGCAGTATTTT.

The chain has TRBV11-3 and TRBJ2-2; D uncertain. The V end lost 5 bases, the J end lost 1 base, and 8 bases lay between the germline ends. The CDR3 length is 14 residues. Germline CDR1 SGHNT, CDR2 YENEEA. CDR3 nucleotides: TGTGCCAGCAGCATCCAACAGAACACCGGGGAGCTGTTTTTT. Translation: CASSIQQNTGELFF. Using reference TRBV11-3 and TRBJ2-2 for the parts outside the CDR3, the full variable domain is EAGVVQSPRYKIIEKKQPVAFWCNPISGHNTLYWYLQNLGQGPELLIRYENEEAVDDSQLPKDRFSAERLKGVDSTLKIQPAELGDSAVYLCASSIQQNTGELFFGEGSRLTVL.

The DNA for the CDR3 is TGTGCCAGCAGCCCTTGGACTAGCGGGCTGAGCTCCTACAATGAGCAGTTCTTC. Encoded protein: CASSPWTSGLSSYNEQFF. The chain uses TRBV7-8 and TRBJ2-1, with TRBD2 matching over 11 bases. Germline V gene sequence: CDR1 SGHVS, CDR2 FQNEAQ. Trimming cost V 5 bases and J 0 bases; bases outside gene matches: 9. CDR3 length: 18 amino acids.

This chain joins TRBV21-1 and TRBJ2-4; the tabulated D call, TRBD2, remains unverified against the DNA. TRBV21-1 is designated a pseudogene. The CDR3 has 18 amino acids. This CDR3 is CASSKECPSGRAKNIQYF. In nucleotides, the CDR3 is TGTGCCAGCAGCAAAGAGTGTCCTAGCGGGAGGGCAAAAAACATTCAGTACTTC.

CDR3 region: CASSEEASEGYYEQYF. Written as DNA, the CDR3 is TGTGCCAGCAGTGAAGAGGCGAGCGAGGGCTACTACGAGCAGTACTTC. This chain links TRBV6-2 or TRBV6-3 with TRBJ2-7, with D possibly TRBD2 on 5 matching bases. Trimming removed 5 bases at V and 3 bases at J, with 20 bases between. The length of the CDR3 is 16 residues. The V gene's germline CDR1 is MNHEY and CDR2 SVGEGT.

In its sample, this clonotype is medium-sized (0.01 to 0.1%). The J gene is TRBJ2-1, the V gene TRBV9; the match to TRBD2 covers 9 bases. V gave up 1 base and J gave up 3 bases; unmatched junction bases: 2. The CDR3 loop spans 15 amino acids. Germline CDR1 and CDR2: SGDLS and YYNGEE. In nucleotides, the CDR3 is TGTGCCAGCAGCGTATATAGCGGGGGCTACAATGAGCAGTTCTTC. It yields the protein CASSVYSGGYNEQFF. Drawing the rest from reference TRBV9 and TRBJ2-1, the complete variable domain is DSGVTQTPKHLITATGQRVTLRCSPRSGDLSVYWYQQSLDQGLQFLIQYYNGEERAKGNILERFSAQQFPDLHSELNLSSLELGDSALYFCASSVYSGGYNEQFFGPGTRLTVL.

The chain links TRBV11-2 to TRBJ2-7, with D tentatively TRBD1 (6 bases). In germline, CDR1 is SGHAT, CDR2 FQNNGV. V lost 1 base and J lost 0, with 13 bases in between. CDR3 length: 16 amino acids. CDR3 DNA sequence: TGTGCCAGCAGCTTAGGTGCAGGGGCTGACTCCTACGAGCAGTACTTC. It is translated as CASSLGAGADSYEQYF. The full variable domain, rest sourced from reference TRBV11-2 and TRBJ2-7, is EAGVAQSPRYKIIEKRQSVAFWCNPISGHATLYWYQQILGQGPKLLIQFQNNGVVDDSQLPKDRFSAERLKGVDSTLKIQPAKLEDSAVYLCASSLGAGADSYEQYFGPGTRLTVT.

J is TRBJ1-2 and V is TRBV28, with 7 nucleotides matching TRBD1. With 6 bases clipped from V and 2 bases from J, the junction kept 3 bases outside the gene matches. Germline V gene data show CDR1 as MDHEN and CDR2 as SYDVKM. CDR3 length: 13 amino acids. CDR3 in DNA: TGTGCCAGCAGGAGGGACAGCAACTATGGCTACACCTTC. Translating gives CASRRDSNYGYTF.

The chain employs TRBV5-6 and TRBJ2-2; a possible D gene is TRBD2 (6 bases). CDR3 length: 14 residues. With 0 bases removed from V and 5 bases from J, the gap between germline ends came to 8 bases. Germline loops: CDR1 SGHDT, CDR2 YYEEEE. The CDR3 DNA sequence: TGTGCCAGCAGCTTGGTTCGGGGGACCGGGGAGCTGTTTTTT. Protein: CASSLVRGTGELFF.

J is TRBJ1-6 and V is TRBV28, with 7 positions matching TRBD1. The V segment lost 6 bases and the J segment 7 bases; nucleotides outside the gene matches: 9. The CDR3 spans 15 residues. Germline V gene lookup returns CDR1 MDHEN and CDR2 SYDVKM. The CDR3 is CASRESTGNNSPLHF. For the CDR3, the DNA is TGTGCCAGCAGGGAATCGACAGGGAACAATTCACCCCTCCACTTT.

The chain carries TRBV29-1 and TRBJ1-1; weak D call: TRBD1 (5 bases). CDR1 and CDR2 from the germline V gene are SQVTM and ANQGSEA. The CDR3 loop spans 13 amino acids. V lost 6 bases and J lost 1, with 12 bases in between. CDR3 in DNA: TGCAGCGTCTACACGGACAAGAACACTGAAGCTTTCTTT. Amino acids: CSVYTDKNTEAFF.

This rearrangement joins TRBV6-1 to TRBJ2-7; D unresolved. This CDR3 has 11 amino acids. CDR1 is MNHNS, CDR2 SASEGT, per germline. V was cut by 7 bases and J by 4 bases, with 8 bases left in between. The CDR3 sequence: CASTEEYEQYF. The DNA of the CDR3 is TGTGCCAGCACCGAGGAGTACGAGCAGTACTTC.